A single sample is the source of the 30 T cell receptor beta chains below, sequenced in a study of CD8+ T cells in alopecia areata. Following extraction, RNA underwent reverse transcription to cDNA, which served as the sequencing template. Produced via immunoSEQ multiplex PCR; TCRdb's table is partial and in-frame only. In the table there are 140,000 to 150,000 clones, over 45% of which are singletons. Sequenced sample: CD4+ T cells sorted from blood. The receptors shown here come from a human donor with alopecia areata.

The rearrangement joins TRBV19 to TRBJ1-1; no clear D gene. The CDR3 totals 14 residues. Germline CDR1 and CDR2: LNHDA and SQIVND (reference sequence). Trimming took off 7 bases at V and 1 base at J, with 13 bases between the two ends. CDR3 in DNA: TGTGCCAGTATTCCGCCTCGAACGAACACTGAAGCTTTCTTT. As protein: CASIPPRTNTEAFF.

This chain connects TRBV28 to TRBJ2-1, with 11 bases that match TRBD2. The CDR3 is 15 amino acids. V shed 1 base, J shed 8 bases, and the junction held 4 bases outside the gene matches. Germline CDR1 is MDHEN and CDR2 is SYDVKM. CDR3 residues: CASSLSTSGRDEQFF. Written as DNA, the CDR3 is TGTGCCAGCAGTTTATCCACTAGCGGGAGAGATGAGCAGTTCTTC.

The chain is built from TRBV4-1 and TRBJ2-7, with 8 bases lining up with TRBD2. V shed 3 bases, J shed 7 bases, and the junction held 14 bases outside the gene matches. The CDR3 is made up of 16 amino acids. Per the germline V gene, CDR1 is MGHRA and CDR2 is YSYEKL. The CDR3 DNA reads TGCGCCAGCAGCCACCAAATAGCGGGATTGGGGGGAGAGCAGTACTTC. This sequence encodes CASSHQIAGLGGEQYF.

This clone was recorded only once. This chain uses TRBV30 with TRBJ2-7, with D uncertain. V lost 5 bases, J lost 3 bases, and 17 bases lay in between. CDR3 size: 14 residues. Per the germline V gene, CDR1 is GTSNPN and CDR2 is SVGIG (reference sequence). This chain's CDR3 is CAWANLLGSYEQYF. In DNA, the CDR3 is TGTGCCTGGGCCAACTTGCTTGGAAGCTACGAGCAGTACTTC. Supplemented by reference TRBV30 and TRBJ2-7, the full variable domain reads SQTIHQWPATLVQPVGSPLSLECTVEGTSNPNLYWYRQAAGRGLQLLFYSVGIGQISSEVPQNLSASRPQDRQFILSSKKLLLSDSGFYLCAWANLLGSYEQYFGPGTRLTVT.

The rearrangement joins TRBV15 to TRBJ2-3, with 8 bases aligning to TRBD1. The CDR3 runs to 21 residues. V dropped 2 bases and J dropped 2; count of bases not matched to a gene: 21. In germline, CDR1 is LNHNV, CDR2 YYDKDF (reference sequence). Here the CDR3 reads CATSRYQTGTGIFLSTDTQYF. The CDR3 nucleotides read TGTGCCACCAGCAGATACCAAACCGGGACAGGAATTTTCCTCTCCACAGATACGCAGTATTTT.

The genes are TRBV2 and TRBJ1-5; D ambiguous. V gave up 5 bases and J gave up 1 base, with 12 bases separating them. This CDR3 region has 15 residues. Germline V CDR1 and CDR2: SNHLY, FYNNEI. The CDR3 DNA reads as TGTGCCAGCAGTTTTACGCGGGAGAGCAATCAGCCCCAGCATTTT. It encodes CASSFTRESNQPQHF.

This clone was detected a few times. This chain links TRBV5-6 with TRBJ2-7; D gene unclear. The ends were cut back, 4 bases at V and 3 bases at J, with 5 bases in the middle. Germline V CDR1 and CDR2: SGHDT, YYEEEE. The CDR3 covers 11 residues. Here the CDR3 DNA reads TGTGCCAGCAGCCAAAACTACGAGCAGTACTTC. This gives the protein CASSQNYEQYF.

The chain carries TRBV7-6 and TRBJ2-1; D is uncertain. Germline V gives CDR1 SGHVS, CDR2 FNYEAQ. The CDR3 extends over 16 amino acids. Deletions cut 1 base from V and 0 bases from J, with 10 bases between. The CDR3 reads CASSLVASSSYNEQFF. The CDR3 DNA sequence: TGTGCCAGCAGCTTAGTGGCATCTAGCTCCTACAATGAGCAGTTCTTC.

The chain recombines TRBV27 with TRBJ1-2, with D possibly being TRBD1 (5 bases). Germline CDR1 MNHEY, CDR2 SMNVEV (reference sequence). This CDR3 region has 15 residues. V lost 2 bases and J 8 bases, leaving 18 bases between the germline ends. For the CDR3, the DNA is TGTGCCAGCAGTTTACGGGCAGGGAGAGTAGGAGGCTACACCTTC. Encoded protein: CASSLRAGRVGGYTF.

This clone was seen a few times. The V and J genes are TRBV5-8 and TRBJ1-2, with 11 bases matching TRBD1. CDR1 SGHTS and CDR2 YDEGEE come from the germline V gene. CDR3 length: 16 amino acids. Trimming took 2 bases from V and 8 from J; bases not matched to a gene: 11. DNA for the CDR3: TGTGCCAGCAGCTTCTTTGGGACAGGGGGTGAAGAGGGCTACACCTTC. It is translated as CASSFFGTGGEEGYTF.

The chain joins TRBV19 to TRBJ2-1, with D unclear. This CDR3 is 12 amino acids long. Per the germline V gene, CDR1 is LNHDA and CDR2 is SQIVND (reference sequence). Trimming took off 3 bases at V and 9 bases at J, with 9 bases between the two ends. CDR3 DNA: TGTGCCAGTAGTATTCCGGCTTCTGAGCAGTTCTTC. Translation gives CASSIPASEQFF.

This sequence joins TRBV29-1 and TRBJ1-2, with D unresolved. Per germline, CDR1 SQVTM and CDR2 ANQGSEA. The CDR3 is 11 amino acids. V gave up 3 bases and J gave up 4 bases, with 6 bases separating them. The CDR3, as DNA: TGCAGCGTTGAGACCTTCTATGGCTACACCTTC. Translated: CSVETFYGYTF.

This chain links TRBV28 with TRBJ2-7; no clear D gene. In germline, CDR1 is MDHEN, CDR2 SYDVKM. The V and J ends lost 8 bases and 2 bases respectively, with 16 bases between them. CDR3 size: 14 residues. CDR3 coding DNA: TGTGCCAGCCGCGTCTCGGACGGAACCTACGAGCAGTACTTC. This codes for CASRVSDGTYEQYF.

V usage is TRBV19 and J usage is TRBJ1-2; D is unresolved. Looked up from germline, CDR1 is LNHDA and CDR2 is SQIVND (reference sequence). CDR3 length: 15 residues. V was shortened by 2 bases and J by 5 bases, with 15 bases between the two germline ends. The CDR3: CASSIPRADLYGYTF. Written as DNA, the CDR3 is TGTGCCAGTAGTATACCAAGGGCAGACTTGTATGGCTACACCTTC.

This chain joins TRBV2 and TRBJ1-1; a weak D match, TRBD1 (5 bases). There are 13 residues in the CDR3. The V gene lost 6 bases and the J gene lost 1 base, with 9 bases spanning the gap. Per the germline V gene, CDR1 is SNHLY and CDR2 is FYNNEI. The CDR3 sequence: CASRVGPNTEAFF. For the CDR3, the DNA is TGTGCCAGCAGAGTGGGGCCGAACACTGAAGCTTTCTTT.

This chain connects TRBV5-1 to TRBJ1-1; the D is unclear. The V end was cut by 0 bases, the J end by 2 bases, with 8 bases between. The CDR3 contains 14 residues. In germline, CDR1 is SGHRS, CDR2 YFSETQ. The CDR3 DNA reads TGCGCCAGCAGCTTGGACATCAAAAACACTGAAGCTTTCTTT. Its translation is CASSLDIKNTEAFF.

The rearrangement joins TRBV11-1 to TRBJ2-1; D might be TRBD2 (5 bases). There are 15 residues in the CDR3. The V end lost 1 base, the J end lost 5 bases, and 12 bases lay between the germline ends. The germline CDR1 and CDR2 sequences are SGHAT and FQDESV (reference sequence). The CDR3 loop is CASSLVVSGNNEQFF. CDR3 DNA sequence: TGTGCCAGCAGCTTAGTTGTATCGGGGAACAATGAGCAGTTCTTC.

The chain employs TRBV5-1 and TRBJ1-2; D ambiguous. This CDR3 region has 13 residues. V was trimmed by 4 bases and J by 6 bases, leaving 13 bases between them. The V gene's germline CDR1 is SGHRS and CDR2 YFSETQ. The CDR3 here is CASSRERPDGYTF. The CDR3 DNA sequence: TGCGCCAGCAGCAGAGAGAGGCCCGATGGCTACACCTTC.

The chain carries TRBV2 and TRBJ1-5; possibly TRBD1 for D (6 bases). Looked up from germline, CDR1 is SNHLY and CDR2 is FYNNEI. V was trimmed by 3 bases and J by 2 bases, leaving 14 bases between them. The CDR3 has 16 residues. The CDR3 sequence: CASSDWLGHGNQPQHF. CDR3 DNA sequence: TGTGCCAGCAGTGACTGGCTGGGACATGGCAATCAGCCCCAGCATTTT.

The chain uses TRBV2 and TRBJ1-5, with 8 bases that match TRBD1. After removal of 10 bases from V and 6 bases from J, the junction contained 8 bases not matched to a gene. There are 13 residues in the CDR3. From germline, CDR1 is SNHLY and CDR2 FYNNEI. The CDR3, as DNA: TGTGCCACCGGACAGGGTCCTACTCAGCCCCAGCATTTT. Amino acids: CATGQGPTQPQHF.

There are a few counts of this clone. V is TRBV28 and J is TRBJ1-2; maybe TRBD1 (5 bases). The V gene's germline CDR1 is MDHEN and CDR2 SYDVKM. V was pared by 5 bases and J by 5 bases, with 9 bases between. The CDR3 extends over 12 amino acids. In DNA, the CDR3 is TGTGCCAGCAGTCGGGACGTATATGGCTACACCTTC. It codes for CASSRDVYGYTF.

The rearrangement uses TRBV2 and TRBJ2-2, with 10 positions matching TRBD2. Unmatched junction bases numbered 8, after V lost 8 bases and J lost 5 bases. The CDR3 has 15 amino acids. Germline CDR1 reads SNHLY; CDR2 reads FYNNEI. CDR3 in amino acids: CASSKAGGITGELFF. The CDR3 DNA reads TGTGCCAGCTCCAAAGCGGGAGGGATTACCGGGGAGCTGTTTTTT.

This clone has a handful of counts. This chain connects TRBV30 to TRBJ1-1; no firm D call. This CDR3 contains 14 residues. CDR1 is GTSNPN and CDR2 is SVGIG in the germline V gene (reference sequence). V lost 2 bases to trimming and J lost 5 bases, with 15 bases between them. CDR3 DNA: TGTGCCTGGAGTCCCGCGGGTCCCTTGACTGAAGCTTTCTTT. Protein sequence: CAWSPAGPLTEAFF.

The V and J genes are TRBV7-2 and TRBJ2-7; D tentatively fits TRBD1 or TRBD2 (5 bases each). This CDR3 contains 15 residues. V was pared by 5 bases and J by 2 bases, with 16 bases between. Germline V gene data show CDR1 as SGHTA and CDR2 as FQGNSA. The CDR3 region is CASSQNRDQTYEQYF. In nucleotides, the CDR3 is TGTGCCAGCAGCCAAAACCGGGACCAAACCTACGAGCAGTACTTC.

The V call is TRBV9, the J call TRBJ1-1, with a possible D match to TRBD1 (6 bases). The CDR3 totals 13 residues. Germline-derived CDR1 and CDR2 are SGDLS and YYNGEE. V lost 1 base to trimming and J lost 4 bases, with 8 bases between them. CDR3 DNA: TGTGCCAGCAGCGTACAACAGGGCACTGAAGCTTTCTTT. Translated: CASSVQQGTEAFF.

This chain uses TRBV6-5 with TRBJ2-7; 7 bases are a match to TRBD1. The germline V gene encodes CDR1 MNHEY and CDR2 SVGAGI. The CDR3 is 12 residues long. J was trimmed by 4 bases and V by 8 bases; bases with no gene match: 5. CDR3 sequence reads: CASQQGPYEQYF. CDR3 nucleotides: TGTGCCAGCCAACAGGGGCCTTACGAGCAGTACTTC.

The chain uses TRBV7-2 and TRBJ2-4; D remains ambiguous. V was clipped by 3 bases and J by 1 base, with 7 bases between them. The germline V gene has CDR1 SGHTA and CDR2 FQGNSA. The CDR3 spans 14 residues. The CDR3 region is CASSFVAAKNIQYF. The CDR3, as DNA: TGTGCCAGCAGCTTCGTAGCCGCCAAAAACATTCAGTACTTC.

The rearrangement uses TRBV28 and TRBJ2-3, with D possibly TRBD1 on 6 matching bases. Germline loops: CDR1 MDHEN, CDR2 SYDVKM. This CDR3 is built from 14 residues. V was trimmed by 8 bases and J by 6 bases, leaving 18 bases between them. The CDR3, as DNA: TGTGCCAGCCGTAGACAGGTCTTTGCGGATACGCAGTATTTT. It is translated as CASRRQVFADTQYF.

In this sample, this clone turned up a few times. The chain has TRBV29-1 and TRBJ2-7; 8 nucleotides line up with TRBD1. The CDR3 is made up of 14 amino acids. V lost 6 bases to trimming and J lost 1 base; unmatched junction nucleotides: 8. Germline CDR1 is SQVTM and CDR2 is ANQGSEA. CDR3 amino acids: CSVSNRGWSYEQYF. CDR3 sequence (DNA): TGCAGCGTCTCCAACAGGGGGTGGTCCTACGAGCAGTACTTC.

Details on this clone: Compared with germline, one end of the junction differs, possibly owing to a read error. The genes are TRBV4-1 and TRBJ2-1; D gene uncertain. Germline V CDR1 and CDR2: MGHRA, YSYEKL. The CDR3 contains 15 residues. This CDR3 reads CASSQDRWVFNEQFF. As DNA, the CDR3 is TGTGCCAGCAGCCAAGATCGTTGGGTCTTCAATGAGCAGTTCTTC.